This entry lists 16 T cell receptor beta chains sequenced from one sample in a study of cytomegalovirus exposure and HLA in healthy donors (dated by TCRdb to about 2017). The receptor library was made with the immunoSEQ multiplex PCR assay. For the multiplex PCR, a mixture combining 60 forward primers for TCR Vbeta segments and 13 reverse primers for TCR Jbeta segments was used. Sourced from immuneACCESS, this table was stored by TCRdb with only in-frame sequences that have V and J called. A share of the clones is absent; for the studies checked, an unresolved V gene accounts for under half, and the remainder has no known explanation. Recorded for this sample are about 180,000 clones; 70% to 80% of them occurred a single time. The ten largest clones represent 3.7% of the sample. Sequencing used PBMCs. Receptor source: a woman in her sixties in good health and CMV-seropositive.

This clone was detected once. The CDR3 bases are TGTGCCAGCAGTTATGGGACAGGGCTGAGAAATGAGCAGTTCTTC. Amino acids: CASSYGTGLRNEQFF. The chain joins TRBV6-5 to TRBJ2-1, with 9 bases fitting TRBD1. CDR1 is MNHEY and CDR2 is SVGAGI in the germline V gene. V shed 3 bases, J shed 7 bases, and the junction held 7 bases outside the gene matches. The CDR3 runs 15 residues.

The chain couples TRBV6-1 to TRBJ2-7; 11 bases align to TRBD2. V gave up 2 bases and J gave up 7 bases; unmatched junction bases: 7. Germline V lookup: CDR1 MNHNS, CDR2 SASEGT. The CDR3 consists of 15 residues. The CDR3 DNA sequence: TGTGCCAGCAGTGAAAGGAGACTAGCGGGGCGTGAGCAGTACTTC. Residues: CASSERRLAGREQYF.

This chain links TRBV28 with TRBJ2-7, with 7 bases aligning to TRBD1. J gave up 7 bases and V 5 bases, and 5 bases lay outside the gene matches. CDR3 length equals 12 residues. Germline lookup yields CDR1 MDHEN and CDR2 SYDVKM. The CDR3 DNA reads as TGTGCCAGCAGTGAGGGGGCGCGGGAGCAGTACTTC. It encodes CASSEGAREQYF.

This clone came up a few times. This chain links TRBV28 with TRBJ2-5; the match to TRBD2 covers 8 bases. CDR1 and CDR2 (germline): MDHEN, SYDVKM. The V gene end was trimmed by 1 base and the J gene end by 2 bases; junction bases not matched to a gene: 6. CDR3 length equals 16 residues. This chain's CDR3 is CASSLYVAGNQETQYF. CDR3 bases: TGTGCCAGCAGTTTATATGTAGCGGGGAATCAAGAGACCCAGTACTTC.

J is TRBJ1-2 and V is TRBV29-1, with 7 bases that match TRBD1. The CDR3 contains 16 residues. Looked up from germline, CDR1 is SQVTM and CDR2 is ANQGSEA. V dropped 1 base and J dropped 2; count of bases not matched to a gene: 10. This chain's CDR3 is CSVEGTRDSQNYGYTF. Here the CDR3 DNA reads TGCAGCGTTGAAGGGACTCGGGACAGCCAGAACTATGGCTACACCTTC.

CDR3 protein: CASSVGREFAGYTF. CDR3 bases: TGTGCCAGCAGCGTAGGGCGGGAGTTCGCCGGCTACACCTTC. This sequence joins TRBV9 and TRBJ1-2; D not certain. Per the germline V gene, CDR1 is SGDLS and CDR2 is YYNGEE. The CDR3 runs to 14 residues. V shed 0 bases and J shed 8 bases, with 14 bases lying between them. The entire variable domain, with the rest obtained from reference TRBV9 and TRBJ1-2, is as follows: DSGVTQTPKHLITATGQRVTLRCSPRSGDLSVYWYQQSLDQGLQFLIQYYNGEERAKGNILERFSAQQFPDLHSELNLSSLELGDSALYFCASSVGREFAGYTFGSGTRLTVV.

The chain has TRBV6-5 and TRBJ2-3; the D gene is possibly TRBD2 (7 bases). The length of the CDR3 is 13 residues. Trimming stripped 8 bases from V and 7 bases from J, with 16 bases between. Germline-derived CDR1 and CDR2 are MNHEY and SVGAGI. CDR3 residues: CASRLGGANTQYF. In nucleotides, the CDR3 is TGTGCCAGCCGACTGGGGGGGGCAAATACGCAGTATTTT.

This clone came up a few times. This chain joins TRBV6-1 and TRBJ2-3; TRBD2 agrees at 9 bases. The CDR3 contains 14 residues. Trimming at V came to 6 bases and at J to 5 bases, leaving 6 bases not matched to a gene. From germline, CDR1 is MNHNS and CDR2 SASEGT. This CDR3 reads CASRLRGGLDTQYF. The CDR3 DNA follows: TGTGCCAGCAGGCTGCGGGGGGGCCTAGATACGCAGTATTTT.

The V call is TRBV27, the J call TRBJ1-1, with TRBD1 matching 9 bases. With 5 bases clipped from V and 2 bases from J, the junction kept 9 bases outside the gene matches. CDR1 and CDR2 (germline): MNHEY, SMNVEV (reference sequence). The CDR3 is 16 residues long. The CDR3 region has the DNA TGTGCCAGCAGTCCCTGGACAGGGGATGGTAACACTGAAGCTTTCTTT. It translates to CASSPWTGDGNTEAFF.

V gene TRBV30 combines with J gene TRBJ2-1, with a tentative D call TRBD2 (5 bases). Germline loops: CDR1 GTSNPN, CDR2 SVGIG (reference sequence). This CDR3 spans 14 amino acids. With 4 bases removed from V and 2 bases from J, the gap between germline ends came to 12 bases. CDR3 in amino acids: CAWKRGGPYNEQFF. The CDR3 region has the DNA TGTGCCTGGAAGCGAGGAGGACCCTACAATGAGCAGTTCTTC.

The gene calls are TRBV7-3 and TRBJ2-1, with D possibly being TRBD1 (5 bases). Deletions cut 5 bases from V and 5 bases from J, with 16 bases between. Germline V gene data show CDR1 as SGHTA and CDR2 as FQGTGA. The CDR3 is made up of 15 amino acids. Here the CDR3 reads CASSRTSQGHNEQFF. CDR3 sequence (DNA): TGTGCCAGCAGCCGCACCTCCCAGGGCCACAATGAGCAGTTCTTC.

The CDR3 bases are TGTGCCAGCAGTGAAGGAGGGACTAGTAACAATGAGCAGTTCTTC. Its protein is CASSEGGTSNNEQFF. The genes are TRBV2 and TRBJ2-1; 8 nucleotides match TRBD2. Germline-derived CDR1 and CDR2 are SNHLY and FYNNEI. After removal of 1 base from V and 5 bases from J, the junction contained 4 bases not matched to a gene. The CDR3 is 15 residues long. Variable domain in full (rest from reference TRBV2 and TRBJ2-1): EPEVTQTPSHQVTQMGQEVILRCVPISNHLYFYWYRQILGQKVEFLVSFYNNEISEKSEIFDDQFSVERPDGSNFTLKIRSTKLEDSAMYFCASSEGGTSNNEQFFGPGTRLTVL.

The chain recombines TRBV9 with TRBJ1-1; possible D gene TRBD1, 5 bases. Per the germline V gene, CDR1 is SGDLS and CDR2 is YYNGEE. With 0 bases removed from V and 0 bases from J, the gap between germline ends came to 15 bases. The CDR3 is 17 amino acids. CDR3 protein: CASSVAERAGLNTEAFF. The CDR3, as DNA: TGTGCCAGCAGCGTAGCCGAACGCGCAGGGTTGAACACTGAAGCTTTCTTT.

This chain joins TRBV19 and TRBJ2-2; D possibly corresponds to TRBD2 (7 bases). Germline V gene lookup returns CDR1 LNHDA and CDR2 SQIVND (reference sequence). Trimming shortened V by 10 bases and J by 2 bases, and 20 bases separated the two germline ends. The CDR3 sequence is 16 residues long. The CDR3 DNA is TGTGCCACCCGGAGGGGGGGGGCTTTTAACACCGGGGAGCTGTTTTTT. Translated, it gives CATRRGGAFNTGELFF.

The rearrangement joins TRBV29-1 to TRBJ2-6; D possibly corresponds to TRBD1 (5 bases). In germline, CDR1 is SQVTM, CDR2 ANQGSEA. This CDR3 has 15 amino acids. V lost 6 bases and J lost 6, with 18 bases in between. The CDR3 DNA sequence: TGCAGCGTAACTGCTTACTCTGGGGCGGCCAACGTCCTGACTTTC. Its protein is CSVTAYSGAANVLTF.

The chain combines TRBV9 with TRBJ2-7; TRBD1 agrees at 7 bases. Losses at the gene ends were 4 bases for V and 3 bases for J; bases not matched to a gene: 7. The CDR3 runs to 14 residues. Germline V lookup: CDR1 SGDLS, CDR2 YYNGEE. CDR3 coding DNA: TGTGCCAGCAGCTCACAGGGGATGGGCTACGAGCAGTACTTC. Protein: CASSSQGMGYEQYF.